This TCR beta chain was identified in a study of metastatic and nonmetastatic thyroid tumors. Study background: Repertoire data that came from the blood and tumor or nodule tissue of malignant and benign thyroid patients were compared.

TCRdb reprocessed the PCR reads via MiXCR. The sample has approximately 74,000 clones, about 14% seen once. This clone was seen repeatedly, ten times or more. Every patient underwent thyroid surgery untreated. This TCR was sampled from a male donor with papillary thyroid cancer or a benign thyroid nodule (not recorded which). Some clones in this sample may be carry-over from other donors' samples. The sequenced sample was blood.

The CDR3 bases are TGTGCCAGCAGCTGGGGGCCTAACCCGAACAATGAGCAGTTCTTC. Residues: CASSWGPNPNNEQFF. The chain uses TRBV7-9 and TRBJ2-1, with D maybe TRBD1 (6 bases). CDR3 length: 15 residues. V was pared by 4 bases and J by 5 bases, with 15 bases between. The germline CDR1 and CDR2 sequences are SEHNR and FQNEAQ (reference sequence).